The clone carrying this TCR beta chain was detected a few times. Its antigen is still unknown. CDR1 and CDR2 from the germline V gene are LNHDA and SQIVND (reference sequence). The CDR3 spans 14 residues. Trimming shortened V by 7 bases and J by 6 bases, and 16 bases separated the two germline ends. This sample is drawn from a study of shared clonotypes between healthy human individuals. At the level of the study: The cohort had a couple of women and a few men, ages 18 to 49. Findings and limits, study-wide: An expected dependence of interdonor clonotype sharing on sequencing depth was noted.

Donors comprised healthy HIV-negative adults lacking recent acute infections or vaccinations. Using ten immunoSEQ deep assay plates, investigators sequenced unsorted PBMC DNA. Using immunoSEQ multiplex PCR, the repertoire was profiled, and TCRdb retains in-frame clones only, with some absent. The sample records fewer than 650,000 clones, 76% being singletons. Input material: PBMCs. The origin of this receptor is a woman between 40 and 50 years old in good health. Some clones in this sample may be carry-over from other donors' samples. The chain joins TRBV19 to TRBJ2-1, with D perhaps matching TRBD2 (5 bases). Here the CDR3 reads CASKALAGSNEQFF. For the CDR3, the DNA is TGTGCCAGTAAGGCCCTAGCTGGTTCCAATGAGCAGTTCTTC.